Each of the 24 T cell receptor beta chains below was sequenced from the same sample in a study of PD-L1 blockade in urothelial cancer. Specified time point: pretreatment peripheral blood. Clones were sequenced by immunoSEQ multiplex PCR, and TCRdb holds only the in-frame ones, with some missing. Of about 95,000 clones detected, almost 90% appear once; the ten largest clones hold around 1.5%. Sequenced here: PBMCs, sampled around atezolizumab (anti-PD-L1) treatment. The receptors originated from a man aged 55-75 years with urothelial cancer.

This clone was seen just once. The rearrangement links TRBV7-3 to TRBJ2-5; 9 bases are a match to TRBD1. The V gene's germline CDR1 is SGHTA and CDR2 FQGTGA. The CDR3 consists of 14 residues. Losses at the gene ends were 5 bases for V and 7 bases for J; bases not matched to a gene: 8. The CDR3 DNA reads as TGTGCCAGCAGCGCCCGACAGGGGGTGGCGACCCAGTACTTC. It is translated as CASSARQGVATQYF.

This chain uses TRBV20-1 with TRBJ2-3; D unresolved. This CDR3 comprises 11 residues. Trimming removed 6 bases at V and 1 base at J, with 5 bases between. CDR1 DFQATT and CDR2 SNEGSKA come from the germline V gene (reference sequence). The CDR3 nucleotides are TGCAGTGCGGAGCGCACAGATACGCAGTATTTT. This encodes CSAERTDTQYF.

The chain is built from TRBV5-1 and TRBJ2-1; 11 bases match TRBD2. The ends lost 4 bases at V and 1 base at J; junction bases unmatched: 7. The CDR3 has 17 amino acids. Per the germline V gene, CDR1 is SGHRS and CDR2 is YFSETQ. CDR3 in amino acids: CASSQTSGRRSYNEQFF. CDR3 coding DNA: TGCGCCAGCAGCCAAACTAGCGGGAGAAGGTCCTACAATGAGCAGTTCTTC.

The CDR3 loop reads CASSEQRGPQETQYF. The CDR3 DNA reads TGCGCCAGCAGTGAGCAGCGGGGGCCCCAAGAGACCCAGTACTTC. This chain uses TRBV10-1 with TRBJ2-5, with TRBD2 matching over 8 bases. Trimming removed 2 bases from V and 1 base from J; junction bases left unmatched: 3. The CDR3 is made up of 15 amino acids. Germline CDR1 is WNHNN and CDR2 is SYGVQD (reference sequence).

The chain has TRBV6-6 and TRBJ2-1, with 7 bases matching TRBD2. Trimming removed 5 bases from V and 0 bases from J; junction bases left unmatched: 4. The CDR3 totals 15 residues. The germline V gene encodes CDR1 MNHNY and CDR2 SVGAGI (reference sequence). The CDR3 DNA is TGTGCCAGCAGTCCACGGGAGGCCTCCTACAATGAGCAGTTCTTC. This sequence encodes CASSPREASYNEQFF.

The rearrangement links TRBV6-4 to TRBJ2-1; 7 bases fit TRBD2. J gave up 9 bases and V 5 bases, and 10 bases lay outside the gene matches. The length of the CDR3 is 14 residues. Per germline, CDR1 MRHNA and CDR2 SNTAGT. CDR3: CASSIAGEGAEQFF. DNA of the CDR3: TGTGCCAGCAGTATTGCGGGAGAGGGCGCTGAGCAGTTCTTC.

V usage is TRBV7-9 and J usage is TRBJ2-7, with D hard to call. CDR1 is SEHNR, CDR2 FQNEAQ, per germline (reference sequence). V was pared by 1 base and J by 3 bases, with 10 bases between. The length of the CDR3 is 14 residues. This CDR3 reads CASSLVLKNYEQYF. In DNA, the CDR3 is TGTGCCAGCAGCTTAGTTCTAAAAAACTACGAGCAGTACTTC.

Only a few counts were recorded for this clone. This chain links TRBV4-1 with TRBJ1-4; D possibly corresponds to TRBD1 (6 bases). The CDR3 covers 15 residues. Germline V gives CDR1 MGHRA, CDR2 YSYEKL. V lost 3 bases and J 4 bases, leaving 12 bases between the germline ends. The CDR3 coding sequence is TGCGCCAGCAGCCAGGCAAGGACAGTTAATGAAAAACTGTTTTTT. Protein: CASSQARTVNEKLFF.

This chain links TRBV19 with TRBJ2-1; TRBD2 matches at 11 bases. The CDR3 is made up of 15 amino acids. CDR1 is LNHDA, CDR2 SQIVND, per germline (reference sequence). The ends lost 1 base at V and 10 bases at J; junction bases unmatched: 6. The CDR3 loop reads CASSIVGGTSGEQFF. DNA of the CDR3: TGTGCCAGTAGTATAGTTGGGGGGACTAGCGGCGAGCAGTTCTTC.

The chain couples TRBV6-1 to TRBJ2-3; a possible D gene is TRBD2 (5 bases). The CDR3 spans 15 residues. Germline CDR1 MNHNS, CDR2 SASEGT. V lost 0 bases and J 1 base, leaving 8 bases between the germline ends. CDR3 in amino acids: CASSEAGSGTDTQYF. For the CDR3, the DNA is TGTGCCAGCAGTGAAGCAGGTAGCGGCACAGATACGCAGTATTTT.

The rearrangement uses TRBV19 and TRBJ2-1; 11 bases fit TRBD1. The CDR3 has 13 residues. CDR1 LNHDA and CDR2 SQIVND come from the germline V gene (reference sequence). Unmatched junction bases numbered 4, after V lost 5 bases and J lost 10 bases. The CDR3 here is CASSSRTGGEQFF. CDR3 sequence (DNA): TGTGCCAGTAGTTCTAGGACAGGGGGCGAGCAGTTCTTC.

The genes are TRBV27 and TRBJ1-2, with 8 bases identical to TRBD1. The CDR3 contains 12 residues. J lost 5 bases, V lost 6 bases, and 2 bases had no gene match. The germline V gene has CDR1 MNHEY and CDR2 SMNVEV (reference sequence). The CDR3: CASRGQEYGYTF. The CDR3 DNA is TGTGCCAGCAGGGGACAGGAGTATGGCTACACCTTC.

This chain joins TRBV7-2 and TRBJ2-7; TRBD1 might be the D (5 bases). V lost 1 base, J lost 5 bases, and 18 bases lay in between. The germline gives CDR1 SGHTA, CDR2 FQGNSA. CDR3 size: 16 residues. For the CDR3, the DNA is TGTGCCAGCAGCTTAGATGGCGGACAAAAGGCTCACGAGCAGTACTTC. It yields the protein CASSLDGGQKAHEQYF.

The rearrangement links TRBV7-2 to TRBJ2-3, with D perhaps matching TRBD2 (6 bases). The ends were cut back, 4 bases at V and 4 bases at J, with 24 bases in the middle. The germline V gene has CDR1 SGHTA and CDR2 FQGNSA. The CDR3 contains 18 residues. In nucleotides, the CDR3 is TGTGCCAGCAGCTCCGCGCTAGCGAGAGCATCCTGGCCAGATACGCAGTATTTT. It translates to CASSSALARASWPDTQYF.

The chain links TRBV11-2 to TRBJ2-7; 7 positions agree with TRBD2. This CDR3 contains 12 residues. J was trimmed by 5 bases and V by 5 bases; bases with no gene match: 3. Germline loops: CDR1 SGHAT, CDR2 FQNNGV. The CDR3 DNA reads TGTGCCAGCAGCGTTCTAGCGGACGAGCAGTACTTC. It encodes CASSVLADEQYF. The complete variable domain, with remaining parts taken from reference TRBV11-2 and TRBJ2-7, reads EAGVAQSPRYKIIEKRQSVAFWCNPISGHATLYWYQQILGQGPKLLIQFQNNGVVDDSQLPKDRFSAERLKGVDSTLKIQPAKLEDSAVYLCASSVLADEQYFGPGTRLTVT.

The chain couples TRBV7-9 to TRBJ2-1; unclear D gene. The CDR3 is 12 amino acids. Germline CDR1 reads SEHNR; CDR2 reads FQNEAQ (reference sequence). The V and J ends lost 1 base and 10 bases respectively, with 8 bases between them. The CDR3, as DNA: TGTGCCAGCAGCTTAGGAGTTTGGGAGCAGTTCTTC. Translating gives CASSLGVWEQFF. The full variable domain, with the rest looked up from reference TRBV7-9 and TRBJ2-1, is DTGVSQNPRHKITKRGQNVTFRCDPISEHNRLYWYRQTLGQGPEFLTYFQNEAQLEKSRLLSDRFSAERPKGSFSTLEIQRTEQGDSAMYLCASSLGVWEQFFGPGTRLTVL.

A single count supports this clone. This sequence joins TRBV30 and TRBJ1-5; 7 nucleotides match TRBD1. Germline V gives CDR1 GTSNPN, CDR2 SVGIG (reference sequence). The CDR3 runs to 13 residues. Losses at the gene ends were 1 base for V and 4 bases for J; bases not matched to a gene: 1. The CDR3 DNA reads as TGTGCCTGGAGTGCCAGGGGGAATCAGCCCCAGCATTTT. This encodes CAWSARGNQPQHF.

Details on this clone: Germline and junction disagree at one end, which may indicate a read error. This chain connects TRBV7-7 to TRBJ2-7; 8 bases are a match to TRBD1. There are 13 residues in the CDR3. The germline gives CDR1 SSHAT, CDR2 FNYEAQ (reference sequence). The CDR3 DNA sequence: TGTGCTAGCAGCTTAGGACAGGGTGAGGAGCAGTACTTC. Translation: CASSLGQGEEQYF.

V usage is TRBV10-1 and J usage is TRBJ1-4; 8 bases line up with TRBD1. The CDR3 totals 15 residues. CDR1 and CDR2 from the germline V gene are WNHNN and SYGVQD (reference sequence). Germline trimming cut 0 bases from V and 4 bases from J; bases unmatched to any gene: 1. The CDR3 DNA follows: TGCGCCAGCAGTGAGTCGACAGGGGTTAATGAAAAACTGTTTTTT. This translates into CASSESTGVNEKLFF.

Concerning this clone: A junction boundary mismatches the germline segment, possibly from a read error. The V gene is TRBV13, the J gene TRBJ1-2; maybe TRBD1 (6 bases). Germline lookup yields CDR1 PRHDT and CDR2 FYEKMQ (reference sequence). The CDR3 contains 11 residues. DNA of the CDR3: TGTGCCAGCAGCTTAGAGGGGGTGGCTTACTTC. As protein: CASSLEGVAYF.

The rearrangement joins TRBV4-3 to TRBJ1-3; 7 bases map to TRBD1. This CDR3 has 18 residues. Per germline, CDR1 LGHNA and CDR2 YSLEER. The J segment lost 7 bases and the V segment lost 0 bases, leaving 15 bases of the junction unmatched. The chain's CDR3 is CASSQDIGGSALGNTIYF. DNA of the CDR3: TGCGCCAGCAGCCAAGATATAGGGGGCTCGGCACTGGGGAACACCATATATTTT.

This clone was counted a few times. The rearrangement links TRBV9 to TRBJ1-5; D unclear. V dropped 0 bases and J dropped 5 bases, with 6 bases sitting between them. The length of the CDR3 is 13 residues. Germline V lookup: CDR1 SGDLS, CDR2 YYNGEE. The chain's CDR3 is CASSVDPDQPQHF. CDR3 sequence (DNA): TGTGCCAGCAGCGTAGATCCTGATCAGCCCCAGCATTTT. Variable domain in full (rest from reference TRBV9 and TRBJ1-5): DSGVTQTPKHLITATGQRVTLRCSPRSGDLSVYWYQQSLDQGLQFLIQYYNGEERAKGNILERFSAQQFPDLHSELNLSSLELGDSALYFCASSVDPDQPQHFGDGTRLSIL.

The chain has TRBV5-6 and TRBJ2-7, with TRBD2 matching over 10 bases. Losses at the gene ends were 3 bases for V and 7 bases for J; bases not matched to a gene: 7. This CDR3 has 14 residues. Germline V gene data show CDR1 as SGHDT and CDR2 as YYEEEE. The CDR3 here is CASSSLAGDSEQYF. The CDR3 DNA follows: TGTGCCAGCAGCTCCCTAGCGGGAGATTCAGAGCAGTACTTC.

J is TRBJ2-1 and V is TRBV18, with unresolved D. CDR1 and CDR2 (germline): KGHSH, LQKENI. Trimming removed 3 bases at V and 2 bases at J, with 8 bases between. The length of the CDR3 is 14 residues. The CDR3 DNA reads TGTGCCAGCTCACCGAGCCGTACCTACAATGAGCAGTTCTTC. This translates into CASSPSRTYNEQFF.